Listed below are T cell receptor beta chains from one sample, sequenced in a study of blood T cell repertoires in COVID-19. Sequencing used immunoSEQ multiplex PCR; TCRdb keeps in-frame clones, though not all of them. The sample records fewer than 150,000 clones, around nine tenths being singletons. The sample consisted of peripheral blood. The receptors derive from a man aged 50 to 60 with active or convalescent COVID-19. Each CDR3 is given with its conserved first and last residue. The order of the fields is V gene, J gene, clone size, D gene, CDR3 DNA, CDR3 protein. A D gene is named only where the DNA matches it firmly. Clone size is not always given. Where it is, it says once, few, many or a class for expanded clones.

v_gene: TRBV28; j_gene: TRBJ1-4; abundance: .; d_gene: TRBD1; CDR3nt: TGTGCCAGCAGTACTTACTGGGGACAGGGATCTGAAAAACTGTTTTTT; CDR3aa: CASSTYWGQGSEKLFF
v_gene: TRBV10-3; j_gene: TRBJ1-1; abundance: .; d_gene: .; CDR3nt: TGTGCCACCACCGACAGCAGTGATGCTTTCTTT; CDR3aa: CATTDSSDAFF
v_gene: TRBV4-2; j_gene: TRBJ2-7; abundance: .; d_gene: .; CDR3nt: TGTGCCAGCAGCCAAGATAACAGGGAGAGGGTCTACGAGCAGTACTTC; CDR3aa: CASSQDNRERVYEQYF
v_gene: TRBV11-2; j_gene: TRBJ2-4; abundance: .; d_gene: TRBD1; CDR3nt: TGTGCCAGCAGCTCACGACAGGGTGAAAACATTCAGTACTTC; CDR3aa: CASSSRQGENIQYF
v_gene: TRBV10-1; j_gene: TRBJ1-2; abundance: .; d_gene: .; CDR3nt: TGCGCCAGCGAAAGTAGGGGGATCTATGGCTACACCTTC; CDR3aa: CASESRGIYGYTF
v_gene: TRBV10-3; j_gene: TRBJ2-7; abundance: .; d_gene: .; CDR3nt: TGTGCCATCAGTGACCCTGGCTTCACCTACGAGCAGTACTTC; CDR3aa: CAISDPGFTYEQYF
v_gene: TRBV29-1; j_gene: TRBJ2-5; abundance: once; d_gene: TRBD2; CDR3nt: TGCAGCGCCCTGACTAGCGGGAAAGGGAAGACCCAGTACTTC; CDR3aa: CSALTSGKGKTQYF
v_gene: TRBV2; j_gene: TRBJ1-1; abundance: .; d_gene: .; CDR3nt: TGTGCCACCTCTCTCGGGACAAAGGGTAGAGCTTTCTTT; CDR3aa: CATSLGTKGRAFF
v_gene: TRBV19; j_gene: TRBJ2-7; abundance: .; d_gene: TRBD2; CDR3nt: TGTGCCAGTCGGACTAGCGGGGCCTACGAGCAGTACTTC; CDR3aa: CASRTSGAYEQYF
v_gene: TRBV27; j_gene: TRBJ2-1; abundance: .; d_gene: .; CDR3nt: TGTGCCAGCAGTTTAGAGGGGGAATCCTACAATGAGCAGTTCTTC; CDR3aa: CASSLEGESYNEQFF
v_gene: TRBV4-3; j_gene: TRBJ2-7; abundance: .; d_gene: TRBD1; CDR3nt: TGCGCCAGCAGCCAAGACACAGGGGGCTCCTACGAGCAGTACTTC; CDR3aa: CASSQDTGGSYEQYF
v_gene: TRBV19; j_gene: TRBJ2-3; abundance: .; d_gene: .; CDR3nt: TGTGCCAGTAGCGAGGACAGACGGGCGCAGTATTTT; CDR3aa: CASSEDRRAQYF
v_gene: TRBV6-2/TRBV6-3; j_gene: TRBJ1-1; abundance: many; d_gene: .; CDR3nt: TGTGCCAGCAGTTACTCGAGGGCGACTGAAGCTTTCTTT; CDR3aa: CASSYSRATEAFF
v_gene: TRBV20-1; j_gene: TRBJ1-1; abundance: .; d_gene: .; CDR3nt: TGCAGTGCGAGTAGCACAGGGCGCACTGAAGCTTTCTTT; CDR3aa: CSASSTGRTEAFF
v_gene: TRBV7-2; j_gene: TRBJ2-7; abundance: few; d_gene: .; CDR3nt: TGTGCCAGCAGCTTAGGCGGCGGGACGACCTACGAGCAGTACTTC; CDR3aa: CASSLGGGTTYEQYF
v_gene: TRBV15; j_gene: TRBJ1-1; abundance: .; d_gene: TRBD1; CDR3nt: TGTGCCACCAGCAGAGATAGAAGGACAGGAAAAGAGGGCACTGAAGCTTTCTTT; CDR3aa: CATSRDRRTGKEGTEAFF
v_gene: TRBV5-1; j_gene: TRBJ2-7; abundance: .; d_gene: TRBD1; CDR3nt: TGCGCCAGCAGCTTGTGGGCTTTAGGGGGCGAGTCTGACGAGCAGTACTTC; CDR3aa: CASSLWALGGESDEQYF
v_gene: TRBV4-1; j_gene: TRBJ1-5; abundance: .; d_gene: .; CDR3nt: TGCGCCAGCAGCCTTCAAGGACAGATAAGCAATCAGCCCCAGCATTTT; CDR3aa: CASSLQGQISNQPQHF
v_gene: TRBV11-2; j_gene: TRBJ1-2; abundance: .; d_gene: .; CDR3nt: TGTGCCAGCAGCTTAGAGCCCTTAGGTCTAGATGGCTACACCTTC; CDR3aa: CASSLEPLGLDGYTF
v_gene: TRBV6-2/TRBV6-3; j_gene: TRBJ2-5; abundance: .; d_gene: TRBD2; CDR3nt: TGTGCCAGCAGCAGGACTAGGAGGGGAGAGACCCAGTACTTC; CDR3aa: CASSRTRRGETQYF
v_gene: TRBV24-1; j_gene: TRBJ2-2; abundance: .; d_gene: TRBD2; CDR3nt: TGTGCCACCAGTGATTTCGTAAGAGCGGGAGACGGGGAGCTGTTTTTT; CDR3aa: CATSDFVRAGDGELFF
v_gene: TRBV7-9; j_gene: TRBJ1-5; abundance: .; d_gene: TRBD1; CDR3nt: TGTGCCTGCCGAGACAGGGAAGGTGGCAATCAGCCCCAGCATTTT; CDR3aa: CACRDREGGNQPQHF
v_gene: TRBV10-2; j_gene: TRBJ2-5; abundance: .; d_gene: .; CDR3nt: TGCGCCAGCAGGGAAACAGGGAGTCAAGAGACCCAGTACTTC; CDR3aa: CASRETGSQETQYF
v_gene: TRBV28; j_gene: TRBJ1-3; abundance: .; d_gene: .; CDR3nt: TGTGCCAGCAGTTTACCCGGGAAGAGGGGAAACACCATATATTTT; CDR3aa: CASSLPGKRGNTIYF
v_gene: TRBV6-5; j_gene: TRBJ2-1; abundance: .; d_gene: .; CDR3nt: TGTGCCAGCAGTTACTCGAGTAGGGGCCATGAGCAGTTCTTC; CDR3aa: CASSYSSRGHEQFF
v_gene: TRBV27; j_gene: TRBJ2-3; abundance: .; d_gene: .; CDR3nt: TGTGCCAGCAGTTTATCCCTCGGGACTCCCAAACAGTATTTT; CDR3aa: CASSLSLGTPKQYF
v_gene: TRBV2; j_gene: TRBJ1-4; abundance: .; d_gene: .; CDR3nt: TGTGCCAGCAGTGAGAGGACAGCCCATGAAGAGGAAAAACTGTTTTTT; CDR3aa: CASSERTAHEEEKLFF
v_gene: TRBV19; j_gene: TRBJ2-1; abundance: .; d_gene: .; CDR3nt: TGTGCCAGTAGTGGACAGAATGAGCAGTTCTTC; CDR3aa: CASSGQNEQFF
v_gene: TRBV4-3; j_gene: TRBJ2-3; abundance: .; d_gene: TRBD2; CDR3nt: TGCGCCAGCAGCCCTGGGACTAGCGGGGGCACAGATACGCAGTATTTT; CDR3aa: CASSPGTSGGTDTQYF
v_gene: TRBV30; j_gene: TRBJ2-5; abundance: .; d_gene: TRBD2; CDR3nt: TGTGCCTTCTCCATACCGGGACTAGCGGGAGCCTTCCAAGAGACCCAGTACTTC; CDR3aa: CAFSIPGLAGAFQETQYF
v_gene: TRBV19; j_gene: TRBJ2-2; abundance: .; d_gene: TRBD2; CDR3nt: TGTGCCAGTAGTCCCCCCACCTCTAGCGGGAGTTTTACCGGGGAGCTGTTTTTT; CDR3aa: CASSPPTSSGSFTGELFF
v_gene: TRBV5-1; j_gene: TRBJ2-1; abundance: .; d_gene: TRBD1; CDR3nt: TGCGCCAGCAGCTCGGACAGGCACTCCAGGGGCTACAATGAGCAGTTCTTC; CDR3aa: CASSSDRHSRGYNEQFF
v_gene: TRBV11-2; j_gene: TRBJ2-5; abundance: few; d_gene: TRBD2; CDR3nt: TGTGCCAGCAGCTTAGAACTAGCGGGAGGGCCGGGGGAGACCCAGTACTTC; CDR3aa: CASSLELAGGPGETQYF
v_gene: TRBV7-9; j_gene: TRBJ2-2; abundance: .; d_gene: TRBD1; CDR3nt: TGTGCCAGCAGCACCGACAGGGACACCGGGGAGCTGTTTTTT; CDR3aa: CASSTDRDTGELFF
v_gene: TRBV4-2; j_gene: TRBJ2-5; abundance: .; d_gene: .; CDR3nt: TGTGCCAGCAGCCACGGCGAGGGAGGGGGGGAGACCCAGTACTTC; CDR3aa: CASSHGEGGGETQYF
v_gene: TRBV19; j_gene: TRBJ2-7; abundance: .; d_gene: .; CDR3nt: TGTGCCAGTAGTATCAGCGACAGCTCCTACGAGCAGTACTTC; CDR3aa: CASSISDSSYEQYF
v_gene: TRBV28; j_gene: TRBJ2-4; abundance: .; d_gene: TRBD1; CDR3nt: TGTGCCAGCAGTTTAGACGGGACAGGGGGAAACATTCAGTACTTC; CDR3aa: CASSLDGTGGNIQYF
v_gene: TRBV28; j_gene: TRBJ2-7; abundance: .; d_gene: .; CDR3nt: TGTGCCAGCAGTCCACGGAGCTCCTACGAGCAGTACTTC; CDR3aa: CASSPRSSYEQYF
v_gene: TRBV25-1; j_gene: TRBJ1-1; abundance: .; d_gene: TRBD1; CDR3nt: TGTGCCAGCAGAGACAGGGCTCAGGAGGAAGCTTTCTTT; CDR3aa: CASRDRAQEEAFF
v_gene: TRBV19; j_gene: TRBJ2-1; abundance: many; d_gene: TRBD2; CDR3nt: TGTGCCAGTAGCCCTTTTAGCGGGAGGGGGTTGAATGAGCAGTTCTTC; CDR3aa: CASSPFSGRGLNEQFF
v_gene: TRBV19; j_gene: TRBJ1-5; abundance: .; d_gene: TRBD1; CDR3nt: TGTGCCAGTAGTTCCGGTCCCGGGACAGGGAGCAATCAGCCCCAGCATTTT; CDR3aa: CASSSGPGTGSNQPQHF
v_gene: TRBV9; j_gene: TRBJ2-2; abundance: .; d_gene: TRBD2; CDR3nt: TGTGCCAGCAGCGGGGGCAGCGGGATGAACACCGGGGAGCTGTTTTTT; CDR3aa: CASSGGSGMNTGELFF
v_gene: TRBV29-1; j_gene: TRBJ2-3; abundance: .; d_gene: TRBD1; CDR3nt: TGCAGCGCCGGACAGGGGGCCGGAGATACGCAGTATTTT; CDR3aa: CSAGQGAGDTQYF
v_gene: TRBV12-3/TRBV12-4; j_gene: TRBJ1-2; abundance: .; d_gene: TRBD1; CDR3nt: TGTGCCAGCAGTTTACAGACAGGGAATGGCTACACCTTC; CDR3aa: CASSLQTGNGYTF
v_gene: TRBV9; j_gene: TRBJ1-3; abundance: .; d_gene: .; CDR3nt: TGTGCCAGCAGCGTAGGGCAGGGAACTGGAAACACCATATATTTT; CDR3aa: CASSVGQGTGNTIYF
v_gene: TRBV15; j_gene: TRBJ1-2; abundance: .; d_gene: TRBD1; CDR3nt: TGTGCCACCAGCAGACCAGGGGGCAGCTATGGCTACACCTTC; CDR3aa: CATSRPGGSYGYTF
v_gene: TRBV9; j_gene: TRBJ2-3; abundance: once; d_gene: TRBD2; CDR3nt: TGTGCCAGCAGCGTAGGGCTAGCGGTAAGCACAGATACGCAGTATTTT; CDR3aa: CASSVGLAVSTDTQYF
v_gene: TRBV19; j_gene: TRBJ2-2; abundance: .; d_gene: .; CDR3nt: TGTGCCAGTAGTATTAGTAGCGGTTCGCCGAACACCGGGGAGCTGTTTTTT; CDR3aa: CASSISSGSPNTGELFF
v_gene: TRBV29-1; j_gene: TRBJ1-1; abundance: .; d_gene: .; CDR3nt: TGCAGCCCCCAGGGGATCACTGAAGCTTTCTTT; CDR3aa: CSPQGITEAFF